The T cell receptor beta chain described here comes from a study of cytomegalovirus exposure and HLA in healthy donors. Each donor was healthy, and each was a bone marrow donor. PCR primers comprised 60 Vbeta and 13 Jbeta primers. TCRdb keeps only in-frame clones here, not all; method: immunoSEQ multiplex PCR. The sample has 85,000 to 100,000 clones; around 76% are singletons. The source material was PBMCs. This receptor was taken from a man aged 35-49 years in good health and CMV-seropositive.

The CDR3 DNA sequence: TGTGCCAGCAGCTTCTGGCTAGCGGGAGGGACAAACACCGGGGAGCTGTTTTTT. Residues: CASSFWLAGGTNTGELFF. This chain joins TRBV5-5 and TRBJ2-2, with 12 bases matching TRBD2. The CDR3 is made up of 18 amino acids. From germline, CDR1 is SGHKS and CDR2 YYEKEE (reference sequence). Trimming took 2 bases from V and 2 from J; bases not matched to a gene: 7.